One sample yielded the 24 T cell receptor beta chains listed below, sequenced in a study of T cell repertoires in cytomegalovirus infection. Their target antigens are unknown. TCRdb independently ran MiXCR on the reads; one entry per CDR3 protein. Here the sample spans fewer than 950,000 distinct CDR3 sequences, about 33% being singletons. The source was cultured CD8+ T cells from PBMCs, collected from culture after CMV antigen stimulation. The receptors here all came from a human donor in good health (CMV status not recorded). Some clones in this sample may be carry-over from other donors' samples.

In its sample, this clonotype was seen a few times. V usage is TRBV11-2 and J usage is TRBJ1-5, with D hard to call. Germline loops: CDR1 SGHAT, CDR2 FQNNGV. This CDR3 spans 13 amino acids. V was shortened by 2 bases and J by 5 bases, with 7 bases between the two germline ends. CDR3 DNA sequence: TGTGCCAGCAGCTTAAACTTGGATCAGCCCCAGCATTTT. Encoded protein: CASSLNLDQPQHF.

Note on this clonotype: One end of the junction does not line up with germline, which may come from a read error. The V call is TRBV5-1, the J call TRBJ2-7; D not resolved. Germline loops: CDR1 SGHRS, CDR2 YFSETQ. The CDR3 is made up of 15 amino acids. The CDR3 coding sequence is TGCGCCACCAGCTTGGAACTCGCGGCAGCCTACGAGCAGTACTTC. Protein sequence: CATSLELAAAYEQYF.

This clonotype was counted a few times. The V call is TRBV20-1, the J call TRBJ2-7; TRBD2 matches 8 bases. Unmatched junction bases numbered 5, after V lost 0 bases and J lost 1 base. The CDR3 loop spans 15 amino acids. Germline V lookup: CDR1 DFQATT, CDR2 SNEGSKA (reference sequence). The CDR3 spells CSARDKRGLSYEQYV. The DNA for the CDR3 is TGCAGTGCTAGAGATAAGCGGGGGTTGTCCTACGAGCAGTACGTC.

A note on this clonotype: The germline gene is not matched at one end of the junction; a read error may be the cause. The CDR3 sequence: CASSRTGENEKLFF. CDR3 DNA: TGTGCCAGCAGCCGGACAGGGGAAAATGAAAAACTGTTTTTC. The rearrangement uses TRBV2 and TRBJ1-4, with 9 bases identical to TRBD1. The CDR3 totals 14 residues. The germline V gene encodes CDR1 SNHLY and CDR2 FYNNEI.

V gene TRBV10-3 combines with J gene TRBJ2-6, with a tentative D call TRBD1 (6 bases). The CDR3 is made up of 17 amino acids. Trimming left V 8 bases short and J 2 bases short, with 19 bases between. In germline, CDR1 is ENHRY, CDR2 SYGVKD. The chain's CDR3 is CAIGGTGTFTGANVLTF. CDR3 nucleotides: TGTGCCATCGGGGGCACGGGGACCTTCACTGGGGCCAACGTCCTGACTTTC.

This clonotype was counted between two and nine times. The chain joins TRBV7-9 to TRBJ1-1; possibly TRBD1 for D (5 bases). Trimming cost V 3 bases and J 5 bases, with 16 bases left between them. Germline assignment: CDR1 SEHNR and CDR2 FQNEAQ (reference sequence). The CDR3 sequence is 15 residues long. CDR3: CASSFARGANTEAFF. CDR3 sequence (DNA): TGTGCCAGCAGCTTCGCGAGAGGGGCGAATACTGAAGCTTTCTTT.

The chain couples TRBV20-1 to TRBJ1-5; the D is unclear. CDR1 is DFQATT, CDR2 SNEGSKA, per germline (reference sequence). The CDR3 totals 10 residues. Trimming removed 6 bases at V and 5 bases at J, with 5 bases between. The CDR3 sequence is CSAPYQPQHF. The CDR3 DNA is TGCAGTGCCCCCTATCAGCCCCAGCATTTT.

Many counts were recorded for this clonotype. This rearrangement joins TRBV7-6 to TRBJ2-1; TRBD2 matches 10 bases. CDR1 and CDR2 from the germline V gene are SGHVS and FNYEAQ. The CDR3 totals 15 residues. Trimming removed 1 base from V and 3 bases from J; junction bases left unmatched: 0. CDR3: CASSLVAGGYNEQFF. In nucleotides, the CDR3 is TGTGCCAGCAGCTTAGTAGCGGGGGGCTACAATGAGCAGTTCTTC.

The chain combines TRBV20-1 with TRBJ1-2; 7 bases match TRBD1. The CDR3 is 14 residues long. The V gene end was trimmed by 6 bases and the J gene end by 2 bases; junction bases not matched to a gene: 9. Germline values: CDR1 DFQATT, CDR2 SNEGSKA (reference sequence). The CDR3 sequence is CSAAPDRTNYGYTF. The CDR3 nucleotides read TGCAGTGCCGCCCCGGACAGGACCAACTATGGCTACACCTTC.

The rearrangement joins TRBV7-9 to TRBJ1-4, with D unresolved. Germline V CDR1 and CDR2: SEHNR, FQNEAQ (reference sequence). The CDR3 runs 14 residues. The germline V and J ends were trimmed by 4 bases and 8 bases, with 14 bases remaining between them. The chain's CDR3 is CASSSIPPGEKLFF. CDR3 DNA: TGTGCCAGCAGCTCCATACCGCCGGGGGAAAAACTGTTTTTT.

This clonotype was found a few times. The chain links TRBV2 to TRBJ1-5; the D is unclear. The CDR3 extends over 15 amino acids. CDR1 is SNHLY and CDR2 is FYNNEI in the germline V gene. The V end was cut by 6 bases, the J end by 5 bases, with 17 bases between. CDR3 DNA: TGTGCCAGCAGCCCCGGGCCCGCCTTCGATCAGCCCCAGCATTTT. Residues: CASSPGPAFDQPQHF.

The chain is built from TRBV5-5 and TRBJ2-7; TRBD1 is a possible D gene (6 bases). The CDR3 is 14 residues long. Germline V CDR1 and CDR2: SGHKS, YYEKEE (reference sequence). The V end lost 2 bases, the J end lost 3 bases, and 12 bases lay between the germline ends. CDR3 residues: CASSLWTDLYEQYF. CDR3 nucleotide sequence: TGTGCCAGCAGCTTATGGACAGACCTCTACGAGCAGTACTTC.

This chain connects TRBV6-1 to TRBJ2-3; no firm D call. Germline CDR1 MNHNS, CDR2 SASEGT. The CDR3 is made up of 15 amino acids. The ends were cut back, 2 bases at V and 1 base at J, with 10 bases in the middle. The CDR3 DNA follows: TGTGCCAGCAGTGAATTGGCCTCCGGCACAGATACGCAGTATTTT. This gives the protein CASSELASGTDTQYF.

This clonotype was counted between two and nine times. V and J are TRBV7-6 and TRBJ2-5; 8 bases are a match to TRBD2. CDR1 SGHVS and CDR2 FNYEAQ come from the germline V gene. With V trimmed by 5 bases and J by 5 bases, 7 bases remained unmatched. The CDR3 has 14 amino acids. CDR3 residues: CASSERTSRETQYF. The CDR3 DNA follows: TGTGCCAGCAGCGAAAGGACTAGCCGGGAGACCCAGTACTTC.

The chain carries TRBV4-2 and TRBJ2-3, with D possibly being TRBD2 (7 bases). CDR1 LGHNA and CDR2 YNFKEQ come from the germline V gene. Trimming took off 1 base at V and 7 bases at J, with 15 bases between the two ends. This CDR3 is 15 amino acids long. The CDR3 sequence is CASSQGGGGRNTQYF. The CDR3 nucleotides are TGTGCCAGCAGCCAAGGAGGGGGGGGCCGAAATACGCAGTATTTT.

This clonotype was found a few times. The rearrangement links TRBV7-9 to TRBJ1-1, with 8 bases lining up with TRBD1. Unmatched junction bases numbered 6, after V lost 6 bases and J lost 6 bases. The germline gives CDR1 SEHNR, CDR2 FQNEAQ (reference sequence). CDR3 length equals 13 residues. This chain's CDR3 is CASRPTGVPEAFF. CDR3 in DNA: TGTGCCAGCAGACCGACAGGGGTGCCTGAAGCTTTCTTT.

This clonotype was observed many times. V gene TRBV12-3 or TRBV12-4 combines with J gene TRBJ2-1, with 9 bases lining up with TRBD2. This CDR3 contains 16 residues. The J segment lost 4 bases and the V segment lost 3 bases, leaving 7 bases of the junction unmatched. CDR3 in DNA: TGTGCCAGCAGTTTTTCCTTAGCGGGGGCTTACAATGAGCAGTTCTTC. Its translation: CASSFSLAGAYNEQFF.

The chain couples TRBV29-1 to TRBJ2-3; 7 positions match TRBD1. The germline CDR1 and CDR2 sequences are SQVTM and ANQGSEA. V was pared by 0 bases and J by 2 bases, with 8 bases of the junction left unmatched. This CDR3 spans 16 amino acids. CDR3 residues: CSVEDARDSFTDTQYF. The CDR3 coding sequence is TGCAGCGTTGAAGATGCCCGGGACAGCTTCACAGATACGCAGTATTTT.

The CDR3 spells CASSQDWGADTGELFF. The CDR3 bases are TGCGCCAGCAGCCAAGATTGGGGGGCGGACACCGGGGAGCTGTTTTTT. The chain joins TRBV4-1 to TRBJ2-2; the D call may be TRBD1 or TRBD2 (6 bases each). The CDR3 contains 16 residues. The germline gives CDR1 MGHRA, CDR2 YSYEKL. The V end was cut by 0 bases, the J end by 3 bases, with 11 bases between.

The chain employs TRBV7-6 and TRBJ1-4, with D perhaps matching TRBD1 (6 bases). The CDR3 length is 15 residues. In germline, CDR1 is SGHVS, CDR2 FNYEAQ. The V gene lost 3 bases and the J gene lost 7 bases, with 15 bases spanning the gap. The CDR3 sequence is CASSLGGAIGEKLFF. The CDR3 nucleotides read TGTGCCAGCAGCTTGGGGGGGGCGATAGGTGAAAAACTGTTTTTT.

Details on this clonotype: At one end the junction does not follow the germline gene, possibly because of a read error. This chain uses TRBV6-5 with TRBJ2-3, with 8 bases aligning to TRBD1. The CDR3 contains 15 residues. CDR1 and CDR2 (germline): MNHEY, SVGAGI. CDR3 sequence (DNA): TGTGCCTGCAGTTTCGCTCCGGACAGGGTTGATACGCAGTATTTT. Translating it yields CACSFAPDRVDTQYF.

V and J are TRBV5-1 and TRBJ2-1; D is perhaps TRBD1 (7 bases). Germline V gene data show CDR1 as SGHRS and CDR2 as YFSETQ. Trimming pared 4 bases from V and 11 bases from J, leaving 22 bases between. The CDR3 contains 15 residues. For the CDR3, the DNA is TGCGCCAGCAGCGGGGGGAAGGGGGCGCCTAGTCAGCAGTTCTTC. Its protein is CASSGGKGAPSQQFF. Complete variable domain (other parts from reference TRBV5-1 and TRBJ2-1): KAGVTQTPRYLIKTRGQQVTLSCSPISGHRSVSWYQQTPGQGLQFLFEYFSETQRNKGNFPGRFSGRQFSNSRSEMNVSTLELGDSALYLCASSGGKGAPSQQFFGPGTRLTVL.

The rearrangement links TRBV20-1 to TRBJ2-7; TRBD2 matches at 9 bases. CDR1 and CDR2 (germline): DFQATT, SNEGSKA (reference sequence). The CDR3 sequence is 17 residues long. V lost 0 bases, J lost 0 bases, and 9 bases stayed unmatched. This CDR3 is CSARDFRAGGVSYEQYF. CDR3 DNA sequence: TGCAGTGCTAGAGATTTTCGGGCGGGGGGGGTCTCCTACGAGCAGTACTTC.

This clonotype was detected a few times. CDR3 loop: CASRSGGTEAFF. The CDR3 bases are TGTGCCAGCAGGAGCGGCGGAACTGAAGCTTTCTTT. The rearrangement uses TRBV27 and TRBJ1-1; D gene uncertain. The CDR3 sequence is 12 residues long. Trimming cost V 6 bases and J 5 bases, with 10 bases left between them. Germline CDR1 reads MNHEY; CDR2 reads SMNVEV (reference sequence).